Presented here are 18 T cell receptor beta chains from one specimen sequenced in a study of response to subunit inactivated influenza vaccine. A single record per CDR3 protein comes from TCRdb applying MiXCR to the RT-PCR reads. Of approximately 530,000 distinct CDR3 sequences listed, less than 8% are singletons. This sample comprised PBMCs from blood, obtained about 23 months after vaccination. Receptor source: a man in his fifties or sixties who received an inactivated influenza vaccine.

The V gene is TRBV20-1, the J gene TRBJ2-4; the match to TRBD2 covers 7 bases. Germline V gene lookup returns CDR1 DFQATT and CDR2 SNEGSKA (reference sequence). J lost 5 bases, V lost 0 bases, and 4 bases had no gene match. The CDR3 is 14 amino acids. The CDR3 DNA reads TGCAGTGCTAGAGAACAGGCGGGGGAAAACATTCAGTACTTC. As protein: CSAREQAGENIQYF.

This clonotype occurred a few times. The chain uses TRBV27 and TRBJ1-5, with D uncertain. The V end lost 5 bases, the J end lost 2 bases, and 10 bases lay between the germline ends. The length of the CDR3 is 14 residues. Germline values: CDR1 MNHEY, CDR2 SMNVEV (reference sequence). The CDR3 protein is CASSRGLGNQPQHF. The CDR3 coding sequence is TGTGCCAGCAGTCGGGGATTGGGCAATCAGCCCCAGCATTTT.

This clonotype was seen repeatedly, ten times or more. The V and J genes are TRBV12-3 or TRBV12-4 and TRBJ2-5; a possible D gene is TRBD1 (6 bases). This CDR3 is built from 14 residues. V was pared by 6 bases and J by 1 base, with 12 bases between. CDR3 nucleotide sequence: TGTGCCAGCAGCTTCACAGGGCTCCAAGAGACCCAGTACTTC. Translation gives CASSFTGLQETQYF.

The chain is built from TRBV5-1 and TRBJ2-1; 11 bases are shared with TRBD2. This CDR3 has 20 amino acids. Germline values: CDR1 SGHRS, CDR2 YFSETQ. The V gene end was trimmed by 3 bases and the J gene end by 1 base; junction bases not matched to a gene: 15. CDR3 protein: CASSSPTTSGVSGSYNEQFF. The CDR3 nucleotides read TGCGCCAGCAGCTCACCAACGACTAGCGGGGTAAGCGGATCCTACAATGAGCAGTTCTTC.

This clonotype was detected many times. The rearrangement uses TRBV12-3 or TRBV12-4 and TRBJ1-6; 7 nucleotides line up with TRBD1. V shed 4 bases, J shed 7 bases, and the junction held 4 bases outside the gene matches. CDR3 length: 14 amino acids. CDR3 nucleotide sequence: TGTGCCAGCAGTTCGGGACAGCTAAATTCACCCCTCCACTTT. Protein product: CASSSGQLNSPLHF.

The genes are TRBV20-1 and TRBJ1-4; TRBD1 matches at 7 bases. V trimming: 0 bases; J trimming: 6 bases; junction bases outside the gene matches: 4. Germline V lookup: CDR1 DFQATT, CDR2 SNEGSKA (reference sequence). The CDR3 contains 14 residues. CDR3 region: CSARDNQGDEKLFF. The CDR3, as DNA: TGCAGTGCTAGAGATAATCAGGGGGATGAAAAACTGTTTTTT.

This clonotype has only a few counts. The V gene is TRBV7-2, the J gene TRBJ2-3, with D possibly TRBD2 on 6 matching bases. V lost 3 bases and J 0 bases, leaving 10 bases between the germline ends. From germline, CDR1 is SGHTA and CDR2 FQGNSA. The CDR3 length is 15 residues. The CDR3 is CASSFSGTSTDTQYF. DNA for the CDR3: TGTGCCAGCAGCTTTAGCGGAACTAGCACAGATACGCAGTATTTT.

This clonotype was found a few times. V gene TRBV11-2 combines with J gene TRBJ2-7; D might be TRBD2 (5 bases). The length of the CDR3 is 15 residues. Germline V gives CDR1 SGHAT, CDR2 FQNNGV. V was cut by 3 bases and J by 4 bases, with 16 bases left in between. CDR3: CASSLQSDRRYEQYF. In DNA, the CDR3 is TGTGCCAGCAGCTTGCAATCAGATCGGAGGTACGAGCAGTACTTC. The variable domain in full, with the rest retrieved from reference TRBV11-2 and TRBJ2-7, is EAGVAQSPRYKIIEKRQSVAFWCNPISGHATLYWYQQILGQGPKLLIQFQNNGVVDDSQLPKDRFSAERLKGVDSTLKIQPAKLEDSAVYLCASSLQSDRRYEQYFGPGTRLTVT.

The chain joins TRBV5-1 to TRBJ2-1, with 9 positions matching TRBD1. The trim removed 2 bases at V and 4 bases at J, leaving 4 bases unmatched. Germline lookup yields CDR1 SGHRS and CDR2 YFSETQ. The CDR3 spans 15 residues. CDR3 sequence: CASSFDRGTYNEQFF. The DNA for the CDR3 is TGCGCCAGCAGCTTTGACAGGGGGACTTACAATGAGCAGTTCTTC.

This rearrangement joins TRBV4-3 to TRBJ1-1, with D possibly matching TRBD1 (5 bases). Trimming pared 1 base from V and 6 bases from J, leaving 15 bases between. Germline V gene data show CDR1 as LGHNA and CDR2 as YSLEER. The CDR3 length is 15 residues. CDR3 DNA sequence: TGCGCCAGCAGCCAAGTCCCGCTGACAGACGCTGAAGCTTTCTTT. This sequence encodes CASSQVPLTDAEAFF.

The chain employs TRBV7-9 and TRBJ2-5, with TRBD1 identical over 8 bases. Losses at the gene ends were 5 bases for V and 2 bases for J; bases not matched to a gene: 10. The CDR3 contains 16 residues. CDR1 and CDR2 (germline): SEHNR, FQNEAQ (reference sequence). The CDR3 nucleotides read TGTGCCAGCAGCCCGCGGACAGGGCCTCTTCAAGAGACCCAGTACTTC. Translating gives CASSPRTGPLQETQYF.

This clonotype was seen ten or more times. The V and J genes are TRBV29-1 and TRBJ2-1, with 10 bases aligning to TRBD2. J gave up 4 bases and V 4 bases, and 7 bases lay outside the gene matches. The CDR3 totals 15 residues. Germline V lookup: CDR1 SQVTM, CDR2 ANQGSEA. The DNA of the CDR3 is TGCAGCGTTGTCCCAACTAGCGGGGAGTACAATGAGCAGTTCTTC. Translated, it gives CSVVPTSGEYNEQFF.

V usage is TRBV30 and J usage is TRBJ2-1; D may be TRBD1 (5 bases). The CDR3 is 14 amino acids. V lost 3 bases to trimming and J lost 3 bases, with 12 bases between them. Germline V gene lookup returns CDR1 GTSNPN and CDR2 SVGIG (reference sequence). CDR3 loop: CAWSTGTYYNEQFF. The CDR3 nucleotides are TGTGCCTGGAGCACAGGTACCTACTACAATGAGCAGTTCTTC.

This clonotype was seen repeatedly, ten times or more. V usage is TRBV6-1 and J usage is TRBJ2-2; D gene ambiguous. Trimming cost V 8 bases and J 4 bases, with 11 bases left between them. The CDR3 totals 13 residues. From germline, CDR1 is MNHNS and CDR2 SASEGT. CDR3 in amino acids: CASRPVLTGELFF. CDR3 coding DNA: TGTGCCAGCCGTCCGGTTCTCACCGGGGAGCTGTTTTTT.

The J gene is TRBJ2-5, the V gene TRBV24-1; TRBD1 matches at 8 bases. CDR1 and CDR2 from the germline V gene are KGHDR and SFDVKD. Trimming removed 1 base from V and 5 bases from J; junction bases left unmatched: 5. This CDR3 has 15 residues. The CDR3: CATSDFRTGTETQYF. For the CDR3, the DNA is TGTGCCACCAGTGATTTTCGGACAGGGACGGAGACCCAGTACTTC.

This clonotype was picked up many times. The gene calls are TRBV6-6 and TRBJ1-2; D is perhaps TRBD1 (6 bases). There are 13 residues in the CDR3. V was shortened by 2 bases and J by 6 bases, with 10 bases between the two germline ends. Germline CDR1 and CDR2: MNHNY and SVGAGI (reference sequence). The CDR3 here is CASSYRGPHGYTF. The CDR3 coding sequence is TGTGCCAGCAGTTACCGGGGGCCGCATGGCTACACCTTC.

This chain joins TRBV21-1 and TRBJ2-1; TRBD2 is taken as the D call from the table, unchecked against the DNA. TRBV21-1 is described as a pseudogene. The CDR3 extends over 16 amino acids. CDR3 region: CASSKYRLAWFHEQFF. CDR3 nucleotide sequence: TGTGCCAGCAGCAAATACCGACTAGCTTGGTTTCATGAGCAGTTCTTC.

This chain links TRBV6-1 with TRBJ2-7; TRBD2 might be the D (6 bases). V lost 7 bases and J 6 bases, leaving 16 bases between the germline ends. Per germline, CDR1 MNHNS and CDR2 SASEGT. The CDR3 runs to 13 residues. The CDR3 coding sequence is TGTGCCAGCACCCCCGGGAGAATCGGCGAGCAGTACTTC. This codes for CASTPGRIGEQYF.